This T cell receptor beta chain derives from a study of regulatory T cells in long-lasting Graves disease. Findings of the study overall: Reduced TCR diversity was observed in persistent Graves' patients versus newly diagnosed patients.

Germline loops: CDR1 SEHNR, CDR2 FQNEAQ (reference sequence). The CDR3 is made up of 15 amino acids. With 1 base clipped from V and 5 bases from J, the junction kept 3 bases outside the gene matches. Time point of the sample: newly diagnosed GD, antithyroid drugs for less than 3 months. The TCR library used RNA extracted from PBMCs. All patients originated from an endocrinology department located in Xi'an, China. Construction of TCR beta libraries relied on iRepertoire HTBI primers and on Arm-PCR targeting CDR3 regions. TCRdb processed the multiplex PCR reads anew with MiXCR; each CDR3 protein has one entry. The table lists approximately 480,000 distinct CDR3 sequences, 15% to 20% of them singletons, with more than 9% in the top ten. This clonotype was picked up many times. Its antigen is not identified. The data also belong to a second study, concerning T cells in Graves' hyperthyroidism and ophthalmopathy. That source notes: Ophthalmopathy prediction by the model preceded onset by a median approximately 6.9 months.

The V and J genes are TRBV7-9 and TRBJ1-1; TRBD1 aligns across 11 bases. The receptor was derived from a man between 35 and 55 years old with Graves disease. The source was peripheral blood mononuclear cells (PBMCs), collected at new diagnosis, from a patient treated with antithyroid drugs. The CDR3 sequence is CASSLGGTGGTEAFF. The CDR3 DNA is TGTGCCAGCAGCTTAGGAGGGACAGGGGGAACTGAAGCTTTCTTT. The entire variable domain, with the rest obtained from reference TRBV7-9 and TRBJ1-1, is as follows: DTGVSQNPRHKITKRGQNVTFRCDPISEHNRLYWYRQTLGQGPEFLTYFQNEAQLEKSRLLSDRFSAERPKGSFSTLEIQRTEQGDSAMYLCASSLGGTGGTEAFFGQGTRLTVV.